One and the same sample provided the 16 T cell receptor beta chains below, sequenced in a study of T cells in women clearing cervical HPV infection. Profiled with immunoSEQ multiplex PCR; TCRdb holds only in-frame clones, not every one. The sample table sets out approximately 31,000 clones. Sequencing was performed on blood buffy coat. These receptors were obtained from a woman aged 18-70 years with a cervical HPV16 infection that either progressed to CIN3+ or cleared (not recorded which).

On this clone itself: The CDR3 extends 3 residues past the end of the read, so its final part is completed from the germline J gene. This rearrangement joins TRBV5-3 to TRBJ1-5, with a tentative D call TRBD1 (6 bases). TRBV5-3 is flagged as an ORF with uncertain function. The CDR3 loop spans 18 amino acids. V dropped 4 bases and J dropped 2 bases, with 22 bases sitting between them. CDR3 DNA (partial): TGTGCCAGAAGCGTAAAACAGGGAGCTGGGGGTTGCAATCAGCCC. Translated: CARSVKQGAGGCNQP. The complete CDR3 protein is CARSVKQGAGGCNQPQHF.

Incomplete CDR3 DNA: TGCGCCAGCAGCTTGGTTCTATCAGCGGGGGACGACACCGGGGAG. It translates to CASSLVLSAGDDTGE. Given in full, the CDR3 is CASSLVLSAGDDTGELFF. This sequence joins TRBV5-1 and TRBJ2-2; 8 bases fit TRBD2. The CDR3 end lies 3 residues beyond the end of the read and is filled in from the germline J gene. This CDR3 comprises 18 residues. Germline V gene lookup returns CDR1 SGHRS and CDR2 YFSETQ. The V gene end was trimmed by 0 bases and the J gene end by 3 bases; junction bases not matched to a gene: 10. Drawing the rest from reference TRBV5-1 and TRBJ2-2, the complete variable domain is KAGVTQTPRYLIKTRGQQVTLSCSPISGHRSVSWYQQTPGQGLQFLFEYFSETQRNKGNFPGRFSGRQFSNSRSEMNVSTLELGDSALYLCASSLVLSAGDDTGELFFGEGSRLTVL.

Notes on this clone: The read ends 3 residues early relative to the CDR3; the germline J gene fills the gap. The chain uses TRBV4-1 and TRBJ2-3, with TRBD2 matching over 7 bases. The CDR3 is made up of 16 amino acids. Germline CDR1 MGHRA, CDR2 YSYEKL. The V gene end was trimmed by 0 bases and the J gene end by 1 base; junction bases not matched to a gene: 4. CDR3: CASSQEPSGRTDTQYF. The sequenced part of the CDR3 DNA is TGCGCCAGCAGCCAAGAACCTAGCGGCCGCACAGATACG.

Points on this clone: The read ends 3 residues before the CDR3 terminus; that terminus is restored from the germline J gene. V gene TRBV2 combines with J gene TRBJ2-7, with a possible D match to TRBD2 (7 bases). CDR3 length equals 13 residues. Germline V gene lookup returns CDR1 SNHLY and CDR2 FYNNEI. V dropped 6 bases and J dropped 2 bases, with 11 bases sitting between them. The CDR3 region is CASSRGATYEQYF. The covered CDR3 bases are TGTGCCAGCAGCCGGGGGGCTACCTACGAG.

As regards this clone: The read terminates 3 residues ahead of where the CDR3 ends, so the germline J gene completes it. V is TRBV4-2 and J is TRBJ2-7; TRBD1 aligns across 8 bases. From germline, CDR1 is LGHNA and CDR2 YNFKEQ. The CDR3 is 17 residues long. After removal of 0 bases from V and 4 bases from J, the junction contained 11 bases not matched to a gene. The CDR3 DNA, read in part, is TGTGCCAGCAGCCAAGAAGACCAGGGGGCGACACCTTACGAG. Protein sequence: CASSQEDQGATPYE. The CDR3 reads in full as CASSQEDQGATPYEQYF.

The sequenced CDR3 bases are TGTGCCAGCAGCTTAGATCTAATGAATGTCGGGGAGACC. Translation: CASSLDLMNVGET. The whole CDR3 sequence reads CASSLDLMNVGETQYF. This chain uses TRBV13 with TRBJ2-5; D is unclear. The read halts 3 residues ahead of the CDR3 end, with the missing end drawn from the germline J gene. Looked up from germline, CDR1 is PRHDT and CDR2 is FYEKMQ (reference sequence). The CDR3 contains 16 residues. V lost 1 base and J 5 bases, leaving 17 bases between the germline ends.

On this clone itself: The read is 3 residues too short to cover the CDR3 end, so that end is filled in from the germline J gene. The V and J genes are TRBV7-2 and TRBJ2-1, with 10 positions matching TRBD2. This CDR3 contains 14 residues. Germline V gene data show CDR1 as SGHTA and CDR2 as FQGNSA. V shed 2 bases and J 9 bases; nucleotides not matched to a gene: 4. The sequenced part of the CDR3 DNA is TGTGCCAGCAGCTTAAGACTAGCGGGCGGTGAG. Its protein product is CASSLRLAGGE. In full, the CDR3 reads CASSLRLAGGEQFF.

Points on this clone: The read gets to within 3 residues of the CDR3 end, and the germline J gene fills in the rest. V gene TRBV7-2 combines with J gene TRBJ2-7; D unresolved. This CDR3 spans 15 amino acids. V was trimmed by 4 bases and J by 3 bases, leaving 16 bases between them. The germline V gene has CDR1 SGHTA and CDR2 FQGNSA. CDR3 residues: CASSSRLADRYEQYF. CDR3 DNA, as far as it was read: TGTGCCAGCAGCTCCCGCTTAGCCGACCGCTACGAG.

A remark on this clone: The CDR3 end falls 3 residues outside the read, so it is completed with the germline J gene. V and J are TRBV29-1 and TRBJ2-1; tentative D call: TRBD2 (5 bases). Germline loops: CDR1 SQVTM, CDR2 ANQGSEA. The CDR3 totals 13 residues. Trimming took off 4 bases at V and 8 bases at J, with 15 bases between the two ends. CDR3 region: CSVGRTAGDEQFF. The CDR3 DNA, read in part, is TGCAGCGTTGGGCGGACGGCCGGGGATGAG.

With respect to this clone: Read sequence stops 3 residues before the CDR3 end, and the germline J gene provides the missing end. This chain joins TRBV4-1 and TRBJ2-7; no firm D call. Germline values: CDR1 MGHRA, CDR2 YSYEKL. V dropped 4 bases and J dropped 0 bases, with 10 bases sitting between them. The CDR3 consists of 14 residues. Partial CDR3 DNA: TGCGCCAGCAGCCCAGGTGGCAGCTCCTACGAG. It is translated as CASSPGGSSYE. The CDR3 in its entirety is CASSPGGSSYEQYF.

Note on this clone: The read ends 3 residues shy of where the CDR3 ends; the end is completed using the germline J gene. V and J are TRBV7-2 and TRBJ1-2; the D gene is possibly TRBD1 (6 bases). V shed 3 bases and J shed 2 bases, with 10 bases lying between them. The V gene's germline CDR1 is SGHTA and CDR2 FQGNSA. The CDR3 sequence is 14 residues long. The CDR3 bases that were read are TGTGCCAGCAGCTTGGACAGTCTCAACTATGGC. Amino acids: CASSLDSLNYG. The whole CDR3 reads CASSLDSLNYGYTF.

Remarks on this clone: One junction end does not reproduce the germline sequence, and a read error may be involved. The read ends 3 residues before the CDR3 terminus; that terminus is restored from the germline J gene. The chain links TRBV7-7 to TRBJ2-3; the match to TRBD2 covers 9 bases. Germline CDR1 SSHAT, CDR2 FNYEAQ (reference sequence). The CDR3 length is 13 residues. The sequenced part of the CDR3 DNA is TGTGCTAGCAGCGGGGGGACCGCAGATACG. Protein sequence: CASSGGTADT. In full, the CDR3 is CASSGGTADTQYF.

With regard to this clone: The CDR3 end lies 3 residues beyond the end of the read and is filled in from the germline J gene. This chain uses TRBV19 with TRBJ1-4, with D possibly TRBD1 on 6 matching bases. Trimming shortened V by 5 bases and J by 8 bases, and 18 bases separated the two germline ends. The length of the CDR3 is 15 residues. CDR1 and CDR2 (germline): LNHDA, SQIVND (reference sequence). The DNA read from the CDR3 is TGTGCCAGTAGTCCCTCCCCAGGGGCAGGAGAAAAA. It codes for CASSPSPGAGEK. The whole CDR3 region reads CASSPSPGAGEKLFF.

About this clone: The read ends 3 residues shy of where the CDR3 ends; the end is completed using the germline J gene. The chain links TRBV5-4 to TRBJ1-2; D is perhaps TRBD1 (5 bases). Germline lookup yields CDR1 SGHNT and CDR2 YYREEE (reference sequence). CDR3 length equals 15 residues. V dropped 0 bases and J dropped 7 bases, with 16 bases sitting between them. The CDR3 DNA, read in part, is TGTGCCAGCAGCTTGGGAGGGGACGGGGGTCTTGGC. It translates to CASSLGGDGGLG. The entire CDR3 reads CASSLGGDGGLGYTF. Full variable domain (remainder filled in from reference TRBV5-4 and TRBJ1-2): ETGVTQSPTHLIKTRGQQVTLRCSSQSGHNTVSWYQQALGQGPQFIFQYYREEENGRGNFPPRFSGLQFPNYSSELNVNALELDDSALYLCASSLGGDGGLGYTFGSGTRLTVV.

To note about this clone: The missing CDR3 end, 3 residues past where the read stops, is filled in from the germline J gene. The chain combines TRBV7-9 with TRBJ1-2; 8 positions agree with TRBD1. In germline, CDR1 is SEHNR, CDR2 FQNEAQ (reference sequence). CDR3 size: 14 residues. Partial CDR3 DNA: TGTGCCAGCAGCTTGACAGGGGATCCCTACGAC. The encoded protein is CASSLTGDPYD. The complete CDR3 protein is CASSLTGDPYDYTF.

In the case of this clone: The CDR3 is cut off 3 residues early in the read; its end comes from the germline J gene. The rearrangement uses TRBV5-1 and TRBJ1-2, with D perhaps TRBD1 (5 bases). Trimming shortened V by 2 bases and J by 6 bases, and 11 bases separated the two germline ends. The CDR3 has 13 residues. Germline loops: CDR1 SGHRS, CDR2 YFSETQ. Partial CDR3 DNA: TGCGCCAGCAGCTTAGTGCCAGGGAATGGC. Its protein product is CASSLVPGNG. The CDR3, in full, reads CASSLVPGNGYTF.